Sequencing of this T cell receptor beta chain was carried out in a study of radiation and T cells in renal cell carcinoma. Study-level information: Nephrectomy followed 15 Gy stereotactic body radiation by 4 weeks.

Data came from immunoSEQ multiplex PCR; TCRdb stores just in-frame clones and leaves some out. There are some 120,000 clones in the sample; 80% to 85% occur only once, and about 3% lies in the top ten. This clone was seen more than once but under ten times. What it binds is not known. The V and J ends lost 7 bases and 5 bases, in that order; junction bases with no gene match: 7. From germline, CDR1 is MNHEY and CDR2 SVGAGI. The length of the CDR3 is 13 residues. Time point specified: baseline pretreatment blood. The treatment was: 15 Gy SBRT to primary tumor, nephrectomy 4 weeks later. Blood was sampled at baseline, 2 weeks and 4 weeks after SBRT. Clear cell pathology was present in this patient's renal cell carcinoma. Findings and caveats of the study: From baseline, blood top tumor clonotypes peaked at 2 weeks post-radiation.

J is TRBJ1-2 and V is TRBV6-5; 7 bases align to TRBD1. This specimen consisted of blood, obtained from a patient whose treatment included radiotherapy and nephrectomy. The TCR comes from a woman aged 55-75 years with renal cell carcinoma. CDR3 coding DNA: TGTGCCAGCACTAAAGCAGGGGGATATGGCTACACCTTC. Its protein product is CASTKAGGYGYTF.